This T cell receptor (beta chain) originates from a study of blood T cell repertoires in COVID-19. Whole-study context: Whether acute or convalescent, the COVID-19 samples came from the United States, Italy and Spain.

In the authors' workflow: Amplified reference gene primers provided the basis for estimating nucleated cell counts. Some clones are missing from TCRdb's copy, which holds only in-frame ones; the method was immunoSEQ multiplex PCR. Clone size and the V and J calls come from that table; the DNA yielded D and trimming. The table records 20,000 to 25,000 clones, roughly 90% of them present only once. This CDR3 contains 16 residues. Germline-derived CDR1 and CDR2 are MDHEN and SYDVKM. V dropped 5 bases and J dropped 3; count of bases not matched to a gene: 11. The V and J genes are TRBV28 and TRBJ2-7; 9 bases map to TRBD2. Input material: peripheral blood. The clonotype was recovered from a human donor in a cohort sampled during active COVID-19. The donor label of this sample is uncertain. CDR3 loop: CASSLPGQREDYEQYF. The CDR3 nucleotides read TGTGCCAGCAGTCTACCCGGTCAGCGGGAGGACTACGAGCAGTACTTC.